Listed below are T cell receptor beta chains from one sample, sequenced in a study of T cells in Graves' hyperthyroidism and ophthalmopathy. TCRdb reanalysed the multiplex PCR reads using MiXCR and keeps one entry per CDR3 protein. The sample consists of about 620,000 distinct CDR3 sequences, 16% of them appearing once. Material for sequencing was blood. The receptors come from a woman in her thirties with Graves' hyperthyroidism. Both conserved end residues are part of each CDR3. D genes are given only for firm matches. Only some rows state a clone size, as once, few, many or a class for expanded clones.

CDR3,DNA,D,J,V,size
CASSNSGTSGTGELFF,TGTGCCAGCAGCAACTCCGGGACTAGCGGGACCGGGGAGCTGTTTTTT,TRBD2,TRBJ2-2,TRBV13,NA
CGWSPHRTHGYTF,TGTGGCTGGAGTCCTCACCGGACCCATGGCTACACCTTC,NA,TRBJ1-2,TRBV30,NA
CASSPSWGNTEAFF,TGTGCCAGCAGCCCGTCCTGGGGGAACACTGAAGCTTTCTTT,NA,TRBJ1-1,TRBV11-3,many
CAISDAGIRGGYYEQYF,TGTGCCATCAGTGATGCCGGGATTAGAGGTGGTTACTACGAGCAGTACTTC,NA,TRBJ2-7,TRBV10-3,many
CASSPRYEGDTEAFF,TGCGCCAGCAGCCCACGGTATGAGGGGGACACTGAAGCTTTCTTT,NA,TRBJ1-1,TRBV5-1,many
CSARATGNSNSPLHF,TGCAGTGCTAGAGCGACAGGGAACAGTAATTCACCCCTCCACTTT,TRBD1,TRBJ1-6,TRBV20-1,few
CASRATDASGTYEQYF,TGTGCCAGCAGAGCCACGGACGCCTCGGGAACCTACGAGCAGTACTTC,NA,TRBJ2-7,TRBV28,many
CASTWTSGSQARSEQFF,TGTGCCAGCACTTGGACTAGCGGGAGTCAAGCACGTAGTGAGCAGTTCTTC,TRBD2,TRBJ2-1,TRBV6-2/TRBV6-3,NA
CASSVAAGVAYNEQFF,TGTGCCAGCAGCGTAGCGGCGGGAGTGGCCTACAATGAGCAGTTCTTC,TRBD2,TRBJ2-1,TRBV9,NA
CASSSPGRASYNEQFF,TGTGCCAGCAGTTCCCCCGGGAGAGCCTCCTACAATGAGCAGTTCTTC,NA,TRBJ2-1,TRBV6-5,NA
CASTLIGPNTGELFF,TGTGCCAGCACTTTAATTGGACCAAACACCGGGGAGCTGTTTTTT,NA,TRBJ2-2,TRBV6-9,few
CASSLPGDSYNEQFF,TGTGCCAGCAGCCTCCCGGGGGACTCCTACAATGAGCAGTTCTTC,NA,TRBJ2-1,TRBV7-8,many
CASSLLAGGVGEQFF,TGTGCCAGCAGTCTACTAGCGGGTGGGGTCGGGGAGCAGTTCTTC,TRBD2,TRBJ2-1,TRBV6-1,once
CASRPQGAKTGELFF,TGTGCCAGCCGCCCACAGGGGGCGAAGACCGGGGAGCTGTTTTTT,TRBD1,TRBJ2-2,TRBV28,few
CASRQGAGGKAFF,TGCGCCAGTCGGCAGGGCGCGGGAGGAAAAGCTTTCTTT,NA,TRBJ1-1,TRBV10-1,NA
CSAPGQGAGNTQYF,TGCAGTGCTCCCGGACAGGGTGCGGGGAATACGCAGTATTTT,TRBD1,TRBJ2-3,TRBV20-1,many
CASSLGHTNTGELFF,TGTGCCAGCAGCTTAGGACATACGAACACCGGGGAGCTGTTTTTT,NA,TRBJ2-2,TRBV11-1,NA
CASSKKTSGSWNEQFF,TGTGCCAGTAGTAAAAAGACTAGCGGGAGTTGGAATGAGCAGTTCTTC,TRBD2,TRBJ2-1,TRBV19,many
CAWSRGRVNEKLFF,TGTGCCTGGAGCAGGGGCAGGGTGAATGAAAAACTGTTTTTT,NA,TRBJ1-4,TRBV30,many
CSARESGVGRPTGELFF,TGCAGTGCTAGAGAGTCCGGGGTGGGGCGGCCTACCGGGGAGCTGTTTTTT,NA,TRBJ2-2,TRBV20-1,NA
CSPRGLGAPSYEQYF,TGCAGTCCCCGTGGCTTGGGAGCCCCGTCCTACGAGCAGTACTTC,NA,TRBJ2-7,TRBV20-1,many
CASRQVDSYNSPLHF,TGTGCCAGCCGGCAGGTCGACTCCTATAATTCACCCCTCCACTTT,NA,TRBJ1-6,TRBV12-3/TRBV12-4,few
CASSLEQGERFF,TGTGCCAGCAGCTTAGAACAGGGGGAGCGGTTCTTC,TRBD1,TRBJ2-1,TRBV11-2,many
CSARIWGRNADTQYF,TGCAGTGCTAGGATCTGGGGGCGGAATGCAGATACGCAGTATTTT,NA,TRBJ2-3,TRBV20-1,few
CASSGSAQETQYF,TGTGCCAGCAGTGGGTCGGCCCAAGAGACCCAGTACTTC,NA,TRBJ2-5,TRBV2,many
CASRVGQNYEQYF,TGTGCCAGCAGGGTGGGACAGAATTACGAGCAGTACTTC,TRBD1,TRBJ2-7,TRBV2,many
CASSPHRDKLYEQYF,TGTGCCAGCAGCCCACACCGGGACAAACTCTACGAGCAGTACTTC,NA,TRBJ2-7,TRBV7-2,many
CASSFGTSAYNEQFF,TGTGCCAGCAGCTTCGGAACTAGCGCGTACAATGAGCAGTTCTTC,TRBD2,TRBJ2-1,TRBV7-3,many
CASSPLRYSGRVNYGYTF,TGTGCCAGCAGCCCTCTGAGATACTCGGGACGGGTAAACTATGGCTACACCTTC,NA,TRBJ1-2,TRBV14,NA
CSARSWELQETQYF,TGCAGTGCTAGATCGTGGGAGCTCCAAGAGACCCAGTACTTC,NA,TRBJ2-5,TRBV20-1,many
CSVFGNYGYTF,TGCAGCGTTTTTGGAAACTATGGCTACACCTTC,NA,TRBJ1-2,TRBV29-1,many
CASSFGPEGTEAFF,TGTGCCAGCAGTTTCGGACCCGAGGGCACTGAAGCTTTCTTT,NA,TRBJ1-1,TRBV6-1,many
CATSRASGSSYEQYF,TGTGCCACCAGCAGGGCTAGCGGGAGCTCCTACGAGCAGTACTTC,TRBD2,TRBJ2-7,TRBV15,few
CSATRTRNQPQHF,TGCAGTGCTACTCGGACCCGCAATCAGCCCCAGCATTTT,NA,TRBJ1-5,TRBV20-1,NA
CASSSAGWRGEQYF,TGCGCCAGCAGCTCCGCAGGGTGGCGGGGCGAGCAGTACTTC,NA,TRBJ2-7,TRBV5-1,NA
CASSPMRAGSTDTQYF,TGTGCCAGCTCACCGATGAGGGCTGGGAGCACAGATACGCAGTATTTT,NA,TRBJ2-3,TRBV18,many
CAGSRQIENTEAFF,TGTGCCGGCAGCAGACAGATTGAGAACACTGAAGCTTTCTTT,NA,TRBJ1-1,TRBV11-2,NA
CSYRGWSETQYF,TGCAGTTACAGGGGATGGAGCGAGACCCAGTACTTC,TRBD1,TRBJ2-5,TRBV20-1,few
CASSRTEQFF,TGTGCCAGCAGCCGGACTGAGCAGTTCTTC,NA,TRBJ2-1,TRBV28,many
CSGQVDYSNQPQHF,TGCAGTGGACAAGTCGATTATAGCAATCAGCCCCAGCATTTT,NA,TRBJ1-5,TRBV20-1,few
CAISAGEGFGYGYTF,TGTGCCATCAGTGCGGGGGAGGGATTCGGCTATGGCTACACCTTC,NA,TRBJ1-2,TRBV10-3,NA
CSVHIWGAQETQYF,TGCAGCGTTCATATTTGGGGGGCCCAAGAGACCCAGTACTTC,NA,TRBJ2-5,TRBV29-1,many
CASSERVSYNEQFF,TGCGCCAGCAGCGAGCGGGTCTCCTACAATGAGCAGTTCTTC,NA,TRBJ2-1,TRBV5-1,NA
CASSARQSNSPLHF,TGTGCCAGCAGCGCACGACAGAGCAATTCACCCCTCCACTTT,NA,TRBJ1-6,TRBV9,NA
CASSSGGGIYGYTF,TGCGCCAGCAGCTCCGGGGGAGGGATCTATGGCTACACCTTC,NA,TRBJ1-2,TRBV5-1,many
CAWSGIWGQSTDTQYF,TGTGCCTGGAGTGGGATATGGGGACAGAGCACAGATACGCAGTATTTT,TRBD1,TRBJ2-3,TRBV30,few